One and the same sample provided the 19 T cell receptor beta chains below, sequenced in a study of OX40 agonist ivuxolimab in advanced cancers. Libraries were prepared by immunoSEQ multiplex PCR; TCRdb keeps only in-frame clonotypes and omits some of them. The sample shows fewer than 35,000 clones, approximately 90% of them seen only once. The starting material was CD4+ or CD8+ T cells sorted from blood, obtained in a trial of the OX40 agonist ivuxolimab. Receptors were obtained from an adult with an advanced solid tumor such as melanoma, head and neck, liver or kidney cancer.

The chain combines TRBV28 with TRBJ1-4; D may be TRBD1 (5 bases). The CDR3 has 16 amino acids. Germline V CDR1 and CDR2: MDHEN, SYDVKM. Trimming shortened V by 7 bases and J by 2 bases, and 17 bases separated the two germline ends. CDR3 nucleotide sequence: TGTGCCAGCACGCCGGTAGGGGAGGCGACTAATGAAAAACTGTTTTTT. It yields the protein CASTPVGEATNEKLFF.

The V and J genes are TRBV6-1 and TRBJ2-3; TRBD2 agrees at 11 bases. There are 15 residues in the CDR3. V was pared by 1 base and J by 3 bases, with 0 bases of the junction left unmatched. The V gene's germline CDR1 is MNHNS and CDR2 SASEGT. The CDR3 sequence is CASSEGLAGTDTQYF. The CDR3 bases are TGTGCCAGCAGTGAAGGACTAGCGGGGACAGATACGCAGTATTTT.

The chain employs TRBV6-5 and TRBJ1-5, with D possibly TRBD1 on 6 matching bases. Per germline, CDR1 MNHEY and CDR2 SVGAGI. CDR3 length equals 13 residues. In nucleotides, the CDR3 is TGTCTTCAGGCCGCCAAAGGGGGTCAGCCCCAGCATTTT. Residues: CLQAAKGGQPQHF.

The J gene is TRBJ1-2, the V gene TRBV14; D is uncertain. This CDR3 spans 13 amino acids. Per germline, CDR1 SGHDN and CDR2 FVKESK. V was pared by 2 bases and J by 7 bases, with 11 bases between. The CDR3 here is CASSQSPEGGYTF. Written as DNA, the CDR3 is TGTGCCAGCAGCCAAAGCCCCGAAGGTGGCTACACCTTC. The whole variable domain, remainder taken from reference TRBV14 and TRBJ1-2, is EAGVTQFPSHSVIEKGQTVTLRCDPISGHDNLYWYRRVMGKEIKFLLHFVKESKQDESGMPNNRFLAERTGGTYSTLKVQPAELEDSGVYFCASSQSPEGGYTFGSGTRLTVV.

This clone was counted a single time. J is TRBJ1-1 and V is TRBV4-1; D perhaps matches TRBD1 (6 bases). Deletions cut 4 bases from V and 8 bases from J, with 17 bases between. The CDR3 covers 14 residues. Germline lookup yields CDR1 MGHRA and CDR2 YSYEKL. CDR3 sequence (DNA): TGCGCCAGCAGCCCACAGGGCGAGTATGGAGAAGCTTTCTTT. Its protein product is CASSPQGEYGEAFF.

The genes are TRBV4-1 and TRBJ1-5; TRBD1 might be the D (5 bases). Trimming took 7 bases from V and 5 from J, leaving 24 bases between them. From germline, CDR1 is MGHRA and CDR2 YSYEKL. The CDR3 consists of 17 residues. CDR3 sequence (DNA): TGCGCCAGCACCTACAGCGGGGCCCCGGGGGGTGATCAGCCCCAGCATTTT. Translation gives CASTYSGAPGGDQPQHF.

The CDR3 DNA follows: TGTGCCAGCAGCCCCAGAAGCGGCCATTCCCTCTACAATGAGCAGTTCTTC. As protein: CASSPRSGHSLYNEQFF. This sequence joins TRBV5-8 and TRBJ2-1; tentative D call: TRBD2 (5 bases). The CDR3 covers 17 residues. V lost 4 bases, J lost 3 bases, and 20 bases lay in between. Germline V lookup: CDR1 SGHTS, CDR2 YDEGEE.

V usage is TRBV6-5 and J usage is TRBJ2-2; possibly TRBD2 for D (7 bases). V shed 0 bases and J shed 6 bases, with 14 bases lying between them. The V gene's germline CDR1 is MNHEY and CDR2 SVGAGI. CDR3 size: 16 residues. CDR3 DNA: TGTGCCAGCAGTTACTCGACGCGGGGGCCAGCCGGGGAGCTGTTTTTT. As protein: CASSYSTRGPAGELFF.

This rearrangement joins TRBV11-2 to TRBJ1-1; a weak D match, TRBD1 (6 bases). Deletions cut 1 base from V and 8 bases from J, with 14 bases between. Looked up from germline, CDR1 is SGHAT and CDR2 is FQNNGV. The CDR3 length is 14 residues. CDR3 protein: CASSLAGGAEEAFF. CDR3 nucleotides: TGTGCCAGCAGCTTAGCCGGGGGCGCGGAAGAAGCTTTCTTT.

CDR3 residues: CASSPGGYEQYF. The DNA for the CDR3 is TGCGCCAGCAGCCCTGGGGGCTACGAGCAGTACTTC. The chain employs TRBV4-1 and TRBJ2-7, with D possibly called TRBD1 or TRBD2 (5 bases each). There are 12 residues in the CDR3. CDR1 is MGHRA and CDR2 is YSYEKL in the germline V gene. V lost 4 bases and J lost 3, with 7 bases in between.

Details on this clone: The same CDR3 also results from other DNA sequences found in this sample. This chain joins TRBV6-6 and TRBJ1-5, with a tentative D call TRBD1 (5 bases). Trimming removed 5 bases from V and 6 bases from J, with 11 bases in between. Germline CDR1 is MNHNY and CDR2 is SVGAGI (reference sequence). There are 13 residues in the CDR3. The CDR3, as DNA: TGTGCCAGCAGTCTAACAGGAGCTCAGCCCCAGCATTTT. Protein product: CASSLTGAQPQHF.

The rearrangement links TRBV9 to TRBJ1-5; 9 bases map to TRBD1. J gave up 4 bases and V 4 bases, and 6 bases lay outside the gene matches. This CDR3 region has 15 residues. Per germline, CDR1 SGDLS and CDR2 YYNGEE. CDR3 protein: CASSLQGARNQPQHF. CDR3 DNA sequence: TGTGCCAGCAGCTTACAGGGGGCAAGGAATCAGCCCCAGCATTTT.

The genes are TRBV11-2 and TRBJ2-7, with D possibly matching TRBD2 (7 bases). CDR1 and CDR2 from the germline V gene are SGHAT and FQNNGV. Trimming stripped 9 bases from V and 5 bases from J, with 17 bases between. This CDR3 has 13 amino acids. The CDR3 region has the DNA TGTGCCAGTATATGGGGGGGGCTGAACGAGCAGTACTTC. It yields the protein CASIWGGLNEQYF.

This chain connects TRBV9 to TRBJ2-7, with D possibly being TRBD2 (5 bases). The CDR3 spans 15 residues. The V end was cut by 4 bases, the J end by 3 bases, with 17 bases between. From germline, CDR1 is SGDLS and CDR2 YYNGEE. The CDR3 coding sequence is TGTGCCAGCAGCTCCACTCATGGGAGTGGCTACGAGCAGTACTTC. Protein: CASSSTHGSGYEQYF. The full variable domain, with the rest looked up from reference TRBV9 and TRBJ2-7, is DSGVTQTPKHLITATGQRVTLRCSPRSGDLSVYWYQQSLDQGLQFLIQYYNGEERAKGNILERFSAQQFPDLHSELNLSSLELGDSALYFCASSSTHGSGYEQYFGPGTRLTVT.

This chain connects TRBV4-1 to TRBJ2-7; maybe TRBD1 (6 bases). In germline, CDR1 is MGHRA, CDR2 YSYEKL. Between the trimmed V and J ends, which lost 0 bases and 2 bases, there was a span of 11 bases. The length of the CDR3 is 15 residues. For the CDR3, the DNA is TGCGCCAGCAGCCAAGACTGGCCAGGGGCCTACGAGCAGTACGTC. Its translation is CASSQDWPGAYEQYV.

This clone was counted between two and nine times. This chain links TRBV5-4 with TRBJ2-7; 10 nucleotides agree with TRBD1. Germline V lookup: CDR1 SGHNT, CDR2 YYREEE (reference sequence). This CDR3 is built from 15 residues. The V gene end was trimmed by 4 bases and the J gene end by 9 bases; junction bases not matched to a gene: 13. CDR3: CASSLPGQGYHRQYV. Here the CDR3 DNA reads TGTGCCAGCAGCCTACCGGGACAGGGGTATCATCGGCAGTACGTC.

This chain connects TRBV11-2 to TRBJ2-3; unclear D gene. Germline V lookup: CDR1 SGHAT, CDR2 FQNNGV. V lost 2 bases to trimming and J lost 0 bases, with 9 bases between them. The length of the CDR3 is 15 residues. CDR3 protein: CASSLLFTSTDTQYF. The CDR3 DNA reads TGTGCCAGCAGCTTACTGTTTACTAGCACAGATACGCAGTATTTT.

The chain joins TRBV2 to TRBJ2-1, with TRBD2 identical over 8 bases. The germline V gene has CDR1 SNHLY and CDR2 FYNNEI. The CDR3 extends over 13 amino acids. Trimming cost V 11 bases and J 5 bases; bases outside gene matches: 8. CDR3 protein: CAESLAGNNEQFF. The CDR3 coding sequence is TGTGCCGAGAGTTTAGCGGGAAACAATGAGCAGTTCTTC.

CDR3 in DNA: TGTGCCAGCAGCCCGCGGACAGCCCTAATAGAGACCCAGTACTTC. Protein: CASSPRTALIETQYF. This rearrangement joins TRBV7-6 to TRBJ2-5; TRBD1 is a possible D gene (6 bases). The CDR3 contains 15 residues. V gave up 5 bases and J gave up 4 bases, with 17 bases separating them. Per germline, CDR1 SGHVS and CDR2 FNYEAQ.